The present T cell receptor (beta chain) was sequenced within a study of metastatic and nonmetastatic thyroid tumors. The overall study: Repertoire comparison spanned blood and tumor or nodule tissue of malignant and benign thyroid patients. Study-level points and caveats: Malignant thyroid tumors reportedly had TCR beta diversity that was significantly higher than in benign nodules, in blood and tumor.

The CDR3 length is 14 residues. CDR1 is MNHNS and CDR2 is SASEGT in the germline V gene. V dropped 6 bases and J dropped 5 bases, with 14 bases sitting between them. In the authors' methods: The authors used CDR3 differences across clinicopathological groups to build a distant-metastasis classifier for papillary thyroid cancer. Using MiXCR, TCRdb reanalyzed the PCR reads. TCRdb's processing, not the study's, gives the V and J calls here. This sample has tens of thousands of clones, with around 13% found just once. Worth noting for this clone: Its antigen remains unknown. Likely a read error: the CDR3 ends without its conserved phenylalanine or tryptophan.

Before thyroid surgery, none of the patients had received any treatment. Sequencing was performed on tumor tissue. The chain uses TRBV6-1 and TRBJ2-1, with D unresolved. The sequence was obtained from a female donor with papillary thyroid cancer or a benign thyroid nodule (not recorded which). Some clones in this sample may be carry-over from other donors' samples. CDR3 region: CASSTPDRHNEQFL. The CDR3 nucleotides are TGTGCCAGCAGCACACCGGACCGACACAATGAGCAGTTCCTC.